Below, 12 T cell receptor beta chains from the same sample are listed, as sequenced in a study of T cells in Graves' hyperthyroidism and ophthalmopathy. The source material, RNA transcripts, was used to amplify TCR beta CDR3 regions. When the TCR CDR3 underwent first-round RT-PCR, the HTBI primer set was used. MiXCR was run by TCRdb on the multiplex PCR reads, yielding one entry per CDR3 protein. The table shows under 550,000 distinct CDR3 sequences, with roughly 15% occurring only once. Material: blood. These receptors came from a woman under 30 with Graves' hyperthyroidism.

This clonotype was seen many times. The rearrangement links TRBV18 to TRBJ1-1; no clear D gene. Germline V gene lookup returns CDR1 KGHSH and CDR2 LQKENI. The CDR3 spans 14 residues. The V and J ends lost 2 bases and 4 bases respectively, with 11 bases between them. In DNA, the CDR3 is TGTGCCAGCTCACCAAACCCACGAGGCACTGAAGCTTTCTTT. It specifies CASSPNPRGTEAFF.

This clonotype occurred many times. CDR3 nucleotides: TGTGCCAGCAGCTCCTACAGGGGGCCCTACGAGCAGTACTTC. This codes for CASSSYRGPYEQYF. The genes are TRBV7-2 and TRBJ2-7; TRBD1 aligns across 9 bases. Germline V gene data show CDR1 as SGHTA and CDR2 as FQGNSA. With 4 bases clipped from V and 2 bases from J, the junction kept 3 bases outside the gene matches. The CDR3 extends over 14 amino acids.

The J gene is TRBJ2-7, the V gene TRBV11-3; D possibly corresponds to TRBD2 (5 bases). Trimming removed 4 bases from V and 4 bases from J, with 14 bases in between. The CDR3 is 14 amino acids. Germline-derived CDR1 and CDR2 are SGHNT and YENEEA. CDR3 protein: CASSSTAGSYEQYF. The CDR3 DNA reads TGTGCCAGCAGCTCAACCGCGGGCAGTTACGAGCAGTACTTC.

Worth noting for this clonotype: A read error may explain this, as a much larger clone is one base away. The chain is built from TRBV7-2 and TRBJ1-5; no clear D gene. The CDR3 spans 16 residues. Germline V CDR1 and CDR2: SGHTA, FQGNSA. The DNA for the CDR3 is TGTGCCAGCAGCTTTGCCAGCAGCTATAGCAATCAGCTCCAGCATTTT. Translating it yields CASSFASSYSNQLQHF. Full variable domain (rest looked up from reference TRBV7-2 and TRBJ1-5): GAGVSQSPSNKVTEKGKDVELRCDPISGHTALYWYRQSLGQGLEFLIYFQGNSAPDKSGLPSDRFSAERTGGSVSTLTIQRTQQEDSAVYLCASSFASSYSNQLQHFGDGTRLSIL.

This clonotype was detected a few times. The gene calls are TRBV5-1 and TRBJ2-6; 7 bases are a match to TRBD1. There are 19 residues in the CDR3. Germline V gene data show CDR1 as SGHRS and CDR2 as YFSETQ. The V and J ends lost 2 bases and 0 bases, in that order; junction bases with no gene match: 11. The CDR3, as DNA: TGCGCCAGCAGCTTTGGGACAGTTCTCATCTCCTCTGGGGCCAACGTCCTGACTTTC. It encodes CASSFGTVLISSGANVLTF.

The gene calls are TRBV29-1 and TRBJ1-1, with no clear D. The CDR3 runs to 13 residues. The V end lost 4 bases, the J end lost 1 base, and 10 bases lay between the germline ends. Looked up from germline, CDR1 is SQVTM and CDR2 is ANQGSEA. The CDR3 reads CSVGKTGNTEAFF. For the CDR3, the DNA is TGCAGCGTTGGTAAGACGGGGAACACTGAAGCTTTCTTT.

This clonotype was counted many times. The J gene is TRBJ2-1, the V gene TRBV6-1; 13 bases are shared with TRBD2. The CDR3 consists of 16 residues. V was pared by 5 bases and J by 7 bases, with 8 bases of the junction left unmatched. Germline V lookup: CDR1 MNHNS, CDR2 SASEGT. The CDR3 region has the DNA TGTGCCAGCAGTACCTCAGGACTAGCGGGAGAGAATGAGCAGTTCTTC. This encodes CASSTSGLAGENEQFF.

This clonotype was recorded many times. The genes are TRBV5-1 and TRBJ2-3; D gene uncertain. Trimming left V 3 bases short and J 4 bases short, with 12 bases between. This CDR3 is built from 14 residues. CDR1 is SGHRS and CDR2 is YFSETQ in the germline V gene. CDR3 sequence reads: CASSSRVTADTQYF. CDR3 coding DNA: TGCGCCAGCAGCTCCAGAGTCACGGCAGATACGCAGTATTTT.

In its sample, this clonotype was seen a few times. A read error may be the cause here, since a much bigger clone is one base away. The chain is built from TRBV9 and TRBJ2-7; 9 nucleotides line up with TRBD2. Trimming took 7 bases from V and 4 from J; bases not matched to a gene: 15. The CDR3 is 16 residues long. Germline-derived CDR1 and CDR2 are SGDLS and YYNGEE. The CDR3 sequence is CASGAHPKAGGYEQYF. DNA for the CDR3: TGTGCCAGCGGCGCTCACCCTAAAGCGGGAGGTTACGAGCAGTACTTC. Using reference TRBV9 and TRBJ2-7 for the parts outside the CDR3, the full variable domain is DSGVTQTPKHLITATGQRVTLRCSPRSGDLSVYWYQQSLDQGLQFLIQYYNGEERAKGNILERFSAQQFPDLHSELNLSSLELGDSALYFCASGAHPKAGGYEQYFGPGTRLTVT.

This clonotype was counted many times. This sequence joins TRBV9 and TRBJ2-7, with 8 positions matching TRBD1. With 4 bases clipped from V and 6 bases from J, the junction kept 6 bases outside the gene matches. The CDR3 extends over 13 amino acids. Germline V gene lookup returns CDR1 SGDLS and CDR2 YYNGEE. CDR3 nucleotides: TGTGCCAGCAGCCTTCGGACAGGGTCCGAGCAGTACTTC. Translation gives CASSLRTGSEQYF. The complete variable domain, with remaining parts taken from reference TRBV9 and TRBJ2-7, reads DSGVTQTPKHLITATGQRVTLRCSPRSGDLSVYWYQQSLDQGLQFLIQYYNGEERAKGNILERFSAQQFPDLHSELNLSSLELGDSALYFCASSLRTGSEQYFGPGTRLTVT.

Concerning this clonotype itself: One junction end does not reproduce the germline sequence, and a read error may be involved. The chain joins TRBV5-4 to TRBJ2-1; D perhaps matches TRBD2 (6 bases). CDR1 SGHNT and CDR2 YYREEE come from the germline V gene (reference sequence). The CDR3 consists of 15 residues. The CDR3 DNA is TGTGCCGGCAGCCCCCATAGCGGATCCTACAATGAGCAGTTCTTC. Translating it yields CAGSPHSGSYNEQFF.

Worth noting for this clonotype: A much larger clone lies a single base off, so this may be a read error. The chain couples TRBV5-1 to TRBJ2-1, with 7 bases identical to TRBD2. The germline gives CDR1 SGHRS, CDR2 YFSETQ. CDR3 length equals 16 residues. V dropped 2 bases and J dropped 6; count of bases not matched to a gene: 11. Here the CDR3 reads CASSLARLADLNEQFF. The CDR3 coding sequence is TGCGCCAGCAGCTTAGCGAGGCTAGCGGATCTCAATGAGCAGTTCTTC.